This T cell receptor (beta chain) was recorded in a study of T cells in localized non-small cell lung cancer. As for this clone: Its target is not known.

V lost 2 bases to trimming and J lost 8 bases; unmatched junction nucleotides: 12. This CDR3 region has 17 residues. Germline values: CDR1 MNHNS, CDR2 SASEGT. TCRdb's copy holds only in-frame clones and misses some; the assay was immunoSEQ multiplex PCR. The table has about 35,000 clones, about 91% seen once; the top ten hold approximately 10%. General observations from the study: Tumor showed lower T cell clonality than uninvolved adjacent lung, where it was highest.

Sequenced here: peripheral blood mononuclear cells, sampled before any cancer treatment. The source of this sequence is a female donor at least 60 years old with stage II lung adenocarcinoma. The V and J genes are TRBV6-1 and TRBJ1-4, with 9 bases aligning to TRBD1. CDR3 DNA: TGTGCCAGCAGTGAATCTTTGCCCTACAGGGGGCGGGAAAAACTGTTTTTT. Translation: CASSESLPYRGREKLFF.